Below, one T cell receptor beta chain is given with its context. This sample was taken from a study of cytomegalovirus exposure and HLA in healthy donors. V dropped 4 bases and J dropped 10 bases, with 17 bases sitting between them. Looked up from germline, CDR1 is SQVTM and CDR2 is ANQGSEA. This CDR3 comprises 13 residues. Primers included in the PCR were 60 Vbeta and 13 Jbeta primers. This table comes from immunoSEQ multiplex PCR, and its TCRdb copy is limited to in-frame clones, with some not included. The table has roughly 100,000 clones, 75% seen once. Sequencing used PBMCs. The chain is built from TRBV29-1 and TRBJ2-1; tentatively, D is TRBD1 (6 bases). This receptor was identified in a man aged 40-49 years in good health and CMV-seronegative. The CDR3 sequence is CSVGGRGQEEQFF. The CDR3 bases are TGCAGCGTTGGGGGCAGGGGCCAAGAGGAGCAGTTCTTC.